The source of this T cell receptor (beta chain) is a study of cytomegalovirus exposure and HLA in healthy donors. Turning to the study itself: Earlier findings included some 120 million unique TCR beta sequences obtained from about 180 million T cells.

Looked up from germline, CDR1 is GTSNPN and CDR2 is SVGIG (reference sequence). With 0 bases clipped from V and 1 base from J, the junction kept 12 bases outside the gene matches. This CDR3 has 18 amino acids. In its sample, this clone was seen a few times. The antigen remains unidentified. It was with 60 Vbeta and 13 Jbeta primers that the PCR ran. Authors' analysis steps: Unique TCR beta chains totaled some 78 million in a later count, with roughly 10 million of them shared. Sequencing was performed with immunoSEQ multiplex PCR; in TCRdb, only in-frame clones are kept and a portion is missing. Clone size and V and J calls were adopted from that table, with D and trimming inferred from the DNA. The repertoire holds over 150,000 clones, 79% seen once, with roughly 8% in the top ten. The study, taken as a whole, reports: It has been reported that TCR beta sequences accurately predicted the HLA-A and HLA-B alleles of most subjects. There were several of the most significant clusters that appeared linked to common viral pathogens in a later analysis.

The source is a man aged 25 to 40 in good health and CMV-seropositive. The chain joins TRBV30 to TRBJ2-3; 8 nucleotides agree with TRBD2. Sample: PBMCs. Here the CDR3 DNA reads TGTGCCTGGAGTGTATGGGGCTTCCGGGGGGGCCGCACAGATACGCAGTATTTT. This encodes CAWSVWGFRGGRTDTQYF.